The 12 T cell receptor beta chains below come from one sample, sequenced in a study of T cell repertoires in cytomegalovirus infection. MiXCR, applied by TCRdb to the reads, yields one record per CDR3 protein. The data contain 740,000 or so distinct CDR3 sequences, roughly 36% of them singletons. Sequenced material: PBMCs. Receptors originate from a human donor in good health (CMV status not recorded). Some clones in this sample may be carry-over from other donors' samples.

This clonotype was seen a few times. This chain joins TRBV12-3 or TRBV12-4 and TRBJ1-2; no definite D call. The V gene lost 5 bases and the J gene lost 8 bases, with 15 bases spanning the gap. The CDR3 totals 13 residues. Here the CDR3 reads CASSRREDHGYTF. The CDR3 region has the DNA TGTGCCAGCAGTCGCCGGGAGGACCACGGCTACACCTTC.

This clonotype was counted at least ten times. J is TRBJ1-1 and V is TRBV12-3 or TRBV12-4; D perhaps matches TRBD1 (6 bases). Trimming pared 8 bases from V and 0 bases from J, leaving 16 bases between. The CDR3 sequence is 15 residues long. CDR3 DNA: TGTGCCAGCCATAACGACAGGAGACTGAACACTGAAGCTTTCTTT. Residues: CASHNDRRLNTEAFF.

This clonotype was found a few times. V usage is TRBV5-4 and J usage is TRBJ2-3; 12 positions match TRBD2. Germline loops: CDR1 SGHNT, CDR2 YYREEE (reference sequence). V lost 4 bases, J lost 3 bases, and 6 bases stayed unmatched. There are 16 residues in the CDR3. CDR3 DNA: TGTGCCAGCAGCCGCGGAGGGACTAGCGGGACAGATACGCAGTATTTT. This gives the protein CASSRGGTSGTDTQYF.

The J gene is TRBJ2-5, the V gene TRBV11-2; D perhaps matches TRBD2 (6 bases). Germline values: CDR1 SGHAT, CDR2 FQNNGV. The V gene lost 4 bases and the J gene lost 4 bases, with 7 bases spanning the gap. The CDR3 runs to 12 residues. The CDR3 loop is CASSWDSETQYF. CDR3 nucleotides: TGTGCCAGCAGCTGGGACTCAGAGACCCAGTACTTC.

The chain carries TRBV28 and TRBJ1-1; D ambiguous. Germline CDR1 reads MDHEN; CDR2 reads SYDVKM. V lost 8 bases and J lost 4, with 8 bases in between. This CDR3 contains 11 residues. CDR3 sequence reads: CASPKGTEAFF. The DNA for the CDR3 is TGTGCCAGCCCGAAAGGCACTGAAGCTTTCTTT.

The chain has TRBV10-3 and TRBJ2-7, with 9 bases that match TRBD1. The V gene's germline CDR1 is ENHRY and CDR2 SYGVKD. Trimming at V came to 8 bases and at J to 2 bases, leaving 10 bases not matched to a gene. The CDR3 sequence is 15 residues long. CDR3 in DNA: TGTGCCATCGTTCTGGGACAGGGAGTTACCTACGAGCAGTACTTC. Its translation: CAIVLGQGVTYEQYF.

This chain joins TRBV7-9 and TRBJ1-5, with TRBD1 as a possible D gene (6 bases). Germline CDR1 SEHNR, CDR2 FQNEAQ (reference sequence). The CDR3 covers 15 residues. V lost 5 bases and J 5 bases, leaving 16 bases between the germline ends. The CDR3: CASSPEGGRDQPQHF. DNA of the CDR3: TGTGCCAGCAGCCCCGAGGGGGGCAGAGATCAGCCCCAGCATTTT.

This clonotype was recorded at least ten times. The CDR3 loop reads CASSLGSGTSGRIGELFF. CDR3 nucleotide sequence: TGTGCCAGCAGCTTAGGGTCCGGGACTAGCGGGAGGATCGGGGAGCTGTTTTTT. The rearrangement uses TRBV7-2 and TRBJ2-2; 15 positions agree with TRBD2. The ends lost 1 base at V and 7 bases at J; junction bases unmatched: 7. CDR3 length equals 18 residues. In germline, CDR1 is SGHTA, CDR2 FQGNSA.

The V and J genes are TRBV19 and TRBJ1-1; perhaps TRBD1 as D (6 bases). The germline V gene encodes CDR1 LNHDA and CDR2 SQIVND (reference sequence). This CDR3 has 15 amino acids. V dropped 4 bases and J dropped 1 base, with 13 bases sitting between them. The CDR3, as DNA: TGTGCCAGTAGTACCCTGACAGGTGGGAACACTGAAGCTTTCTTT. This codes for CASSTLTGGNTEAFF.

This clonotype was found many times. The chain joins TRBV7-6 to TRBJ2-3; D not certain. This CDR3 region has 17 residues. The V gene's germline CDR1 is SGHVS and CDR2 FNYEAQ. V was trimmed by 1 base and J by 0 bases, leaving 14 bases between them. The chain's CDR3 is CASSLERQPTSTDTQYF. CDR3 coding DNA: TGTGCCAGCAGCTTAGAGAGACAACCTACTAGCACAGATACGCAGTATTTT.

V gene TRBV7-2 combines with J gene TRBJ2-2, with D perhaps TRBD2 (7 bases). There are 18 residues in the CDR3. Germline CDR1 is SGHTA and CDR2 is FQGNSA. V was trimmed by 0 bases and J by 0 bases, leaving 14 bases between them. The CDR3 coding sequence is TGTGCCAGCAGCTTAGCGAGAGGGGGGGGCGCGAACACCGGGGAGCTGTTTTTT. Protein sequence: CASSLARGGGANTGELFF.

The V call is TRBV5-1, the J call TRBJ1-5; the D gene is possibly TRBD1 (6 bases). The V gene lost 3 bases and the J gene lost 8 bases, with 18 bases spanning the gap. This CDR3 is 15 amino acids long. Germline CDR1 is SGHRS and CDR2 is YFSETQ. The CDR3 bases are TGCGCCAGCAGCTCTCTTGGACAGCCCGCTGAGCCCCAGCATTTT. Protein sequence: CASSSLGQPAEPQHF.